This T cell receptor beta chain came from a study of response to subunit inactivated influenza vaccine. This clonotype was seen a few times. One entry per CDR3 protein results from TCRdb running MiXCR on the RT-PCR reads. The table includes roughly 790,000 distinct CDR3 sequences, about 20% detected once. The sample here was PBMCs from blood, taken roughly 5 days after vaccination. This sequence originates from a man aged 50 to 60 who received an inactivated influenza vaccine.

CDR3 in amino acids: CASSFSLEEGEQYF. The CDR3 DNA is TGTGCCAGCAGTTTTTCACTGGAGGAGGGCGAGCAGTACTTC. The gene calls are TRBV12-3 or TRBV12-4 and TRBJ2-7; D is possibly TRBD2 (6 bases). V was cut by 3 bases and J by 6 bases, with 15 bases left in between. This CDR3 has 14 residues.